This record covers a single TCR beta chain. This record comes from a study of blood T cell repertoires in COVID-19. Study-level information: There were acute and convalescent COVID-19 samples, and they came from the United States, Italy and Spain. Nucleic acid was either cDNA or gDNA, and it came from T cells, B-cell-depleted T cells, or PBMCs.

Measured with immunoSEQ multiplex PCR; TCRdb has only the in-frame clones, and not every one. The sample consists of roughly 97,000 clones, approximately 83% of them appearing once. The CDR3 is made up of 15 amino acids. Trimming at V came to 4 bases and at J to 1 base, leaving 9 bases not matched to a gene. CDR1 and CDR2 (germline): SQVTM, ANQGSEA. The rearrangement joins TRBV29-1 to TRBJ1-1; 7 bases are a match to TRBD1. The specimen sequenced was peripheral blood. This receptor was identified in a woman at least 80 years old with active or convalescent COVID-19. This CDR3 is CSVAAGGRTNTEAFF. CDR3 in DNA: TGCAGCGTTGCGGCAGGGGGGAGAACGAACACTGAAGCTTTCTTT.